This T cell receptor beta chain was identified in a study of T cell responses to AZD1222 COVID-19 vaccine. General observations from the study: Clonal diversity was possibly underestimated, and the donors were mostly white British, with more females. Regions 160-218 and 743-854 dominated among vaccine-associated CD4 TCRs spanning spike.

Profiled with immunoSEQ multiplex PCR; TCRdb holds only in-frame clones, not every one. The sample lists roughly 100,000 clones, 88% occurring once. With regard to this clone: The antigen is not known.

CDR1 and CDR2 from the germline V gene are SGHNT and YYREEE (reference sequence). This CDR3 region has 16 residues. The V end was cut by 0 bases, the J end by 4 bases, with 16 bases between. This TCR derives from an adult who received the AZD1222 COVID-19 vaccine. The input for sequencing was peripheral blood, taken 28 days after the second AZD1222 dose. The chain joins TRBV5-4 to TRBJ1-2; D unresolved. The CDR3 DNA reads TGTGCCAGCAGCTTGGATCAGGTTCCTCGGGGCTATGGCTACACCTTC. As protein: CASSLDQVPRGYGYTF. Full variable domain (outside the CDR3, taken from reference TRBV5-4 and TRBJ1-2): ETGVTQSPTHLIKTRGQQVTLRCSSQSGHNTVSWYQQALGQGPQFIFQYYREEENGRGNFPPRFSGLQFPNYSSELNVNALELDDSALYLCASSLDQVPRGYGYTFGSGTRLTVV.